Presented here are 6 T cell receptor beta chains from one specimen sequenced in a study of cytomegalovirus exposure and HLA in healthy donors. 13 Jbeta primers and 60 Vbeta primers were used for the PCR. Only in-frame clones appear in the TCRdb table, and some are missing; sequencing was by immunoSEQ multiplex PCR. The sample lists 150,000 or so clones, roughly 84% seen once, with 5% to 7% in the top ten. Material for sequencing was PBMCs. These receptors all come from a man aged 50-60 years in good health and CMV-seropositive.

The genes are TRBV11-2 and TRBJ1-3; weak D call: TRBD1 (5 bases). Per the germline V gene, CDR1 is SGHAT and CDR2 is FQNNGV. The ends were cut back, 5 bases at V and 1 base at J, with 12 bases in the middle. The CDR3 has 15 amino acids. CDR3 region: CASSADSISGNTIYF. In DNA, the CDR3 is TGTGCCAGCAGCGCTGACAGTATATCTGGAAACACCATATATTTT.

The rearrangement links TRBV27 to TRBJ2-5, with D possibly matching TRBD1 (5 bases). The CDR3 totals 15 residues. V was shortened by 6 bases and J by 5 bases, with 19 bases between the two germline ends. Germline V gene sequence: CDR1 MNHEY, CDR2 SMNVEV (reference sequence). The CDR3: CASSLDTTGLETQYF. The CDR3 DNA is TGTGCCAGCAGCCTGGACACGACGGGCTTGGAGACCCAGTACTTC.

The V and J genes are TRBV27 and TRBJ1-5, with D perhaps TRBD1 (5 bases). Between the trimmed V and J ends, which lost 3 bases and 7 bases, there was a span of 10 bases. CDR3 size: 13 residues. The germline V gene encodes CDR1 MNHEY and CDR2 SMNVEV (reference sequence). The CDR3 nucleotides are TGTGCCAGCAGTTTCGGGGGAAAACAGCCCCAGCATTTT. It translates to CASSFGGKQPQHF.

The gene calls are TRBV6-5 and TRBJ1-1; D ambiguous. CDR3 size: 16 residues. V was pared by 0 bases and J by 3 bases, with 14 bases between. The germline gives CDR1 MNHEY, CDR2 SVGAGI. The CDR3 nucleotides are TGTGCCAGCAGTTACTCGTCCGCCTCAGATTACACTGAAGCTTTCTTT. Translation gives CASSYSSASDYTEAFF.

This chain joins TRBV4-2 and TRBJ2-3; D possibly corresponds to TRBD1 (7 bases). V was shortened by 3 bases and J by 2 bases, with 12 bases between the two germline ends. The CDR3 spans 15 residues. Germline V gene sequence: CDR1 LGHNA, CDR2 YNFKEQ. This CDR3 is CASSQEGQNTDTQYF. CDR3 nucleotides: TGTGCCAGCAGCCAGGAGGGACAGAACACAGATACGCAGTATTTT.

Comments on this clone: Additional DNA sequences in this sample encode the identical CDR3. V gene TRBV2 combines with J gene TRBJ2-1; the match to TRBD2 covers 9 bases. The CDR3 length is 14 residues. Germline CDR1 and CDR2: SNHLY and FYNNEI. Trimming removed 2 bases from V and 7 bases from J; junction bases left unmatched: 3. The DNA of the CDR3 is TGTGCCAGCAGTGAACTGCTAGCGGGGAATGAGCAGTTCTTC. This codes for CASSELLAGNEQFF.